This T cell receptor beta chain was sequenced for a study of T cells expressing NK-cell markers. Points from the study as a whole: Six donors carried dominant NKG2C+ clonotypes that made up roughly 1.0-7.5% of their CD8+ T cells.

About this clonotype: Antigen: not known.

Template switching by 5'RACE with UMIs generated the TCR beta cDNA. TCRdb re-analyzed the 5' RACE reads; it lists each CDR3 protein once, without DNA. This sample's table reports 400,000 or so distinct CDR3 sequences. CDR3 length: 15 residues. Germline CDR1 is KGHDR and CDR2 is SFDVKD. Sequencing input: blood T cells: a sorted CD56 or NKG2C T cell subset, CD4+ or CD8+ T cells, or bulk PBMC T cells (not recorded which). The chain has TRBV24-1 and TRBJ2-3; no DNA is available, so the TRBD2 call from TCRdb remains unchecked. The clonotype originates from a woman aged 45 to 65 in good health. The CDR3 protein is CATSDPAGITDTQYF.